This entry lists 11 T cell receptor beta chains sequenced from one sample in a study of T cell repertoires in cytomegalovirus infection. Each CDR3 protein gets one entry after TCRdb re-called the reads with MiXCR. The table shows roughly 920,000 distinct CDR3 sequences, with roughly 30% occurring only once. Their antigens remain unidentified. Specimen: cultured CD8+ T cells from PBMCs, collected from culture after CMV antigen stimulation. The receptors shown here come from a human donor in good health (CMV status not recorded). Some clones in this sample may be carry-over from other donors' samples.

Only a few counts were recorded for this clonotype. The genes are TRBV27 and TRBJ1-1; weak D call: TRBD1 (5 bases). The CDR3 spans 16 residues. Per the germline V gene, CDR1 is MNHEY and CDR2 is SMNVEV (reference sequence). The V gene lost 0 bases and the J gene lost 4 bases, with 15 bases spanning the gap. The CDR3 DNA reads as TGTGCCAGCAGTTTATCTGGGCGGGGGTTTCGCACTGAAGCTTTCTTT. As protein: CASSLSGRGFRTEAFF.

The V and J genes are TRBV2 and TRBJ2-5; tentatively, D is TRBD1 or TRBD2 (5 bases each). Germline values: CDR1 SNHLY, CDR2 FYNNEI. The CDR3 is made up of 11 amino acids. With 11 bases removed from V and 5 bases from J, the gap between germline ends came to 12 bases. CDR3 sequence reads: CAAGTWETQYF. The DNA of the CDR3 is TGTGCCGCAGGGACGTGGGAGACCCAGTACTTC.

V usage is TRBV11-2 and J usage is TRBJ1-2, with unresolved D. This CDR3 spans 15 amino acids. Germline V gene data show CDR1 as SGHAT and CDR2 as FQNNGV. Deletions cut 1 base from V and 8 bases from J, with 17 bases between. CDR3 DNA: TGTGCCAGCAGCTTAGTAGTTCGTGCCAGCATGGGCTACACCTTC. It specifies CASSLVVRASMGYTF.

This clonotype was seen more than once but under ten times. The V gene is TRBV29-1, the J gene TRBJ2-1, with TRBD1 matching over 7 bases. V lost 2 bases and J lost 6; bases outside the gene matches: 7. This CDR3 comprises 14 residues. Germline V gene sequence: CDR1 SQVTM, CDR2 ANQGSEA. The DNA for the CDR3 is TGCAGCGTTGAACCTCACAGGGGTGGCAATGAGCAGTTCTTC. Amino acids: CSVEPHRGGNEQFF.

To note about this clonotype: This may be a read error: a much more frequent sequence differs by one nucleotide. The genes are TRBV7-8 and TRBJ2-3; D possibly corresponds to TRBD1 (6 bases). Per germline, CDR1 SGHVS and CDR2 FQNEAQ. The CDR3 runs 17 residues. CDR3: CASSKSLAGAGTDMQYF. CDR3 DNA sequence: TGTGCCAGCAGCAAATCCCTGGCAGGGGCGGGTACAGATATGCAGTATTTT.

The table lists this clonotype with a few counts. This chain connects TRBV2 to TRBJ1-2; maybe TRBD1 (6 bases). The CDR3 covers 12 residues. Germline V lookup: CDR1 SNHLY, CDR2 FYNNEI. V was shortened by 5 bases and J by 7 bases, with 11 bases between the two germline ends. In nucleotides, the CDR3 is TGTGCCAGCAGTACAGGGATGGCTGGCTACACCTTC. It encodes CASSTGMAGYTF.

The CDR3 loop is CAIPSGRGFVYEQYV. The CDR3 DNA reads TGTGCCATTCCCTCGGGCAGGGGATTCGTGTACGAGCAGTACGTC. V is TRBV6-4 and J is TRBJ2-7; D perhaps matches TRBD1 (6 bases). Trimming pared 10 bases from V and 4 bases from J, leaving 23 bases between. The CDR3 spans 15 residues. Germline assignment: CDR1 MRHNA and CDR2 SNTAGT.

This rearrangement joins TRBV12-3 or TRBV12-4 to TRBJ1-1; D is unclear. The CDR3 is 12 amino acids. V was pared by 7 bases and J by 10 bases, with 16 bases between. This chain's CDR3 is CASTVGGRGAFF. As DNA, the CDR3 is TGTGCCAGCACCGTCGGAGGGCGGGGAGCTTTCTTT.

This clonotype was seen at least ten times. The CDR3 nucleotides read TGTGCCAGCAGCCCCCCAGGGGCGACGAACACTGAAGCTTTCTTT. It is translated as CASSPPGATNTEAFF. The V and J genes are TRBV7-3 and TRBJ1-1; D is perhaps TRBD1 (6 bases). CDR1 is SGHTA, CDR2 FQGTGA, per germline. The V gene lost 5 bases and the J gene lost 1 base, with 14 bases spanning the gap. This CDR3 region has 15 residues.

This clonotype was picked up a small number of times. This clone may be a read error of a much larger clone one base away. This chain uses TRBV11-1 with TRBJ2-1; D possibly corresponds to TRBD2 (6 bases). CDR1 is SGHAT and CDR2 is FQDESV in the germline V gene (reference sequence). V lost 0 bases and J 6 bases, leaving 9 bases between the germline ends. The CDR3 sequence is 14 residues long. As DNA, the CDR3 is TGTGCCAGCAGCTTAGCCCGGGGGTTCAATGAGCAGTTCTTC. Amino acids: CASSLARGFNEQFF.

The chain joins TRBV27 to TRBJ2-1, with D possibly called TRBD1 or TRBD2 (6 bases each). CDR3 length equals 14 residues. Trimming stripped 6 bases from V and 4 bases from J, with 13 bases between. From germline, CDR1 is MNHEY and CDR2 SMNVEV (reference sequence). CDR3 loop: CASSPGATYNEQFF. CDR3 in DNA: TGTGCCAGCAGCCCGGGGGCCACTTACAATGAGCAGTTCTTC.